This TCR beta chain was documented in a study of spatial heterogeneity in lung cancer. V lost 6 bases, J lost 1 base, and 9 bases lay in between. The CDR3 length is 13 residues. Germline CDR1 SGHTA, CDR2 FQGTGA. Whole-study results and caveats: Compared with follow-up, resection was when ubiquitous expanded tumor TCRs appeared in blood more.

Time point reported: sample taken at primary tumor resection. Frozen PBMC, nontumor lung or tumor provided whole RNA, which was sequenced unsorted. The donors comprised about 70 untreated early-stage non-small cell lung cancer patients. TCR cDNA molecules each carried a unique molecular identifier. TCRdb itself ran the 5' RACE reads through MiXCR, one entry per CDR3 protein. In the table there are more than 50,000 distinct CDR3 sequences, around 6.7% of which are singletons. In this sample, this clonotype turned up a few times. Its antigen is not identified. This may stem from a read error, because a much larger clone lies one nucleotide away.

The starting material was PBMCs, obtained at surgery. The receptor was isolated from a female donor with early-stage non-small cell lung cancer. The chain is built from TRBV7-3 and TRBJ1-1; D gene unclear. The CDR3 loop is CASSWIRNTEAFF. CDR3 nucleotides: TGTGCCAGCAGTTGGATACGGAACACTGAAGCTTTCTTT.